This entry concerns a single T cell receptor beta chain. Its target antigen remains unknown. No base quality values were provided; no much bigger clone lies one nucleotide off. The data originate from a study of human T cells and chemical hapten exposure (dated by TCRdb to the early 2020s). In the study overall: For sensitization, 2% DPC in acetone was applied to an approximately 2 cm by approximately 2 cm area of upper inner arm skin. The libraries were sequenced as a pool, and the TCR yield per sample differed mostly because of small variations in library volumes within the pool. Blood samples were taken from patients before sensitization (week 0) and at 2, 6 and about 24 weeks after DPC sensitization. This study followed changes in the peripheral blood TCR repertoire in vivo during primary and secondary sensitization of alopecia patients to the hapten diphenylcyclopropenone (DPC). Patch testing was performed on the upper back with Finn chambers containing 0.01% DPC, and the patch tests were scored after 6 days according to International Contact Dermatitis Research Group standards. Twenty-nine alopecia patients provided blood for TCR sequencing at one to four time points (pre-sensitization, 2, 6 and 24 weeks). Weekly therapeutic DPC doses were additionally applied to the scalp of patients throughout the roughly 25-week study period. The patient cohort, mostly female, included alopecia areata with under or over 50% scalp involvement, alopecia totalis and alopecia universalis.

Libraries were constructed by RACE. Sequencing was carried out with a NextSeq 500. During library preparation, unique molecular identifiers were attached to individual cDNA molecules so that TCRs could be counted in a quantitative, reproducible way. Each blood RNA sample was used to sequence both TCR alpha and TCR beta chains. The study's own analysis went as follows. The median number of TCRs per sample was around 96,000, ranging from about 20,000 to 690,600. V, J and CDR3 annotation of the TCR reads was performed with the Decombinator software suite. To make PS versus PT1 abundance plots, every sample was subsampled to the same number of TCRs (28,000). TCRs were defined as expanded if absent before sensitization and observed at least eight times at the 2-week time point. Through fastp at Q25 and MiXCR, TCRdb rebuilt clones from the public reads, retaining in-frame beta chains. Each CDR3 protein appears once, grouped with its most common genes and DNA. None of the V and J calls come from the authors' own analysis; TCRdb made them. The sample has 150,000 to 200,000 distinct CDR3 sequences on record, around 25% of them singletons. The top ten hold 2% to 2.5% of the sample.

The time point label on this specimen signifies: patch test 3, about 24 weeks after DPC sensitization. The treatment or condition label for this specimen denotes: therapeutic diphenylcyclopropenone sensitization with weekly scalp DPC. At every patch-test visit, the blood draw took place before the patch test was put on. Eligible patients were aged 18 to 70, diagnosed with alopecia, deemed suitable for DPC therapy, and excluded if pregnant. Total RNA was extracted from unfractionated whole blood collected in Tempus Blood RNA tubes. Paper-wide results and their limitations: Compared with pre-sensitization or healthy control sets, expanded TCRs formed significantly more large CDR3 similarity clusters, which is consistent with antigen-driven responses. All patients had alopecia, a presumed autoimmune disease, so their immune response might differ from that of healthy individuals. Repeated subsampling changed both the strength of the expansion versus patch-test correlation and the threshold at which that correlation became significant. A positive correlation was found between the number of PT1 expanded TCRs and patch test score, with significance reached at thresholds 8, 16 and 32 but not 4. DPC sensitization did not change the number of TCRs with a frequency above 1 in 1000, and there was no evidence of changes in global repertoire structure.

According to the germline V gene, CDR1 reads MNHNS and CDR2 reads SASEGT. V and J lose 2 bases and 7 bases, and a span of 12 bases separates them. Including the terminal cysteine and phenylalanine, the CDR3 comprises 15 residues. Only the CDR3 part of the read is kept: 45 bases, read in frame from the first base. The clonotype was recovered from a woman in her 40s with alopecia areata. Some clones in this sample may be carry-over from other donors' samples. The sample in question was whole blood, obtained in connection with sensitization to the hapten diphenylcyclopropenone (DPC). Here the chain combines TRBV6-1 and TRBJ1-6; the D gene cannot be resolved reliably. The nucleotides are TGTGCCAGCAGTGAATCCTTAAGATTGAATTCACCCCTCCACTTT. This is translated as CASSESLRLNSPLHF.